The 26 T cell receptor beta chains listed next were all sequenced from one sample in a study of molecular identifiers for immune sequencing clone quantification. TCRdb re-called the PCR reads through MiXCR, storing one row per CDR3 protein. The data hold 400,000 to 600,000 distinct CDR3 sequences, with over 20% observed a single time. Sequences were obtained from naive CD8+ T cells from blood, with Jurkat cell RNA spiked in. Stated subset: FACS-sorted CD8+CD4-CCR7+CD45RA+ naive T cells. These receptors were taken from a human donor in good health. Some libraries in this study had Jurkat cell RNA spiked in.

This clonotype was counted only a few times. The chain joins TRBV14 to TRBJ2-7, with 11 positions matching TRBD1. Germline V lookup: CDR1 SGHDN, CDR2 FVKESK. There are 15 residues in the CDR3. V shed 10 bases, J shed 4 bases, and the junction held 12 bases outside the gene matches. The CDR3 coding sequence is TGTGCCACATCCGCGGGGACAGGGGGTTTTTACGAGCAGTACTTC. This gives the protein CATSAGTGGFYEQYF.

This clonotype has more than one count but fewer than ten. This likely comes from a read error, as the CDR3 has no conserved phenylalanine or tryptophan at its end. CDR3 in amino acids: CASSPGQEFYEQYL. The CDR3 DNA is TGTGCCAGCAGTCCGGGACAGGAATTCTACGAGCAGTACCTC. The chain uses TRBV9 and TRBJ2-7, with 8 bases matching TRBD1. The ends lost 5 bases at V and 3 bases at J; junction bases unmatched: 7. Per the germline V gene, CDR1 is SGDLS and CDR2 is YYNGEE. This CDR3 contains 14 residues.

This clonotype was observed at least ten times. The chain employs TRBV30 and TRBJ1-1; D gene ambiguous. The germline V and J ends were trimmed by 0 bases and 6 bases, with 8 bases remaining between them. There are 12 residues in the CDR3. Germline CDR1 is GTSNPN and CDR2 is SVGIG (reference sequence). DNA for the CDR3: TGTGCCTGGAGTGTATTCGGCTCTGAAGCTTTCTTT. Translated: CAWSVFGSEAFF.

Turning to this clonotype: Since a much larger clone is just one base distant, this may be a read error. The chain carries TRBV28 and TRBJ2-3; TRBD2 matches 16 bases. V trimming: 7 bases; J trimming: 6 bases; junction bases outside the gene matches: 13. Germline assignment: CDR1 MDHEN and CDR2 SYDVKM. This CDR3 comprises 18 residues. In DNA form, the CDR3 reads TGTGCCAGCATCACAGGGACTAGCGGGAGGGCCATAGCCGATACGCAGTATTTT. It specifies CASITGTSGRAIADTQYF. Full variable domain (missing parts from reference TRBV28 and TRBJ2-3): DVKVTQSSRYLVKRTGEKVFLECVQDMDHENMFWYRQDPGLGLRLIYFSYDVKMKEKGDIPEGYSVSREKKERFSLILESASTNQTSMYLCASITGTSGRAIADTQYFGPGTRLTVL.

The chain has TRBV15 and TRBJ2-1, with D maybe TRBD2 (5 bases). Trimming took off 0 bases at V and 0 bases at J, with 6 bases between the two ends. The CDR3 extends over 15 amino acids. The V gene's germline CDR1 is LNHNV and CDR2 YYDKDF (reference sequence). CDR3 nucleotide sequence: TGTGCCACCAGCAGAGAAGGGAGCTCCTACAATGAGCAGTTCTTC. Translation gives CATSREGSSYNEQFF.

This clonotype has more than one count but fewer than ten. The chain recombines TRBV28 with TRBJ2-2; D gene uncertain. Germline loops: CDR1 MDHEN, CDR2 SYDVKM. The V gene lost 3 bases and the J gene lost 0 bases, with 11 bases spanning the gap. There are 16 residues in the CDR3. In nucleotides, the CDR3 is TGTGCCAGCAGTTTTCAACCGACAACGAACACCGGGGAGCTGTTTTTT. Protein sequence: CASSFQPTTNTGELFF.

This clonotype appeared a single time. One end of the junction is discordant with germline, which a read error may explain. The V gene is TRBV29-1, the J gene TRBJ2-1; TRBD2 matches at 9 bases. Looked up from germline, CDR1 is SQVTM and CDR2 is ANQGSEA. This CDR3 has 15 residues. The CDR3 loop is CSVKGLAGYSNEQFF. The CDR3 nucleotides read TGTAGCGTGAAGGGGCTAGCGGGATATAGTAATGAGCAGTTCTTC.

With regard to this clonotype: One end of the junction varies from germline; a read error may be responsible. The J gene is TRBJ2-7, the V gene TRBV4-3; D may be TRBD1 (6 bases). Germline loops: CDR1 LGHNA, CDR2 YSLEER. The CDR3 length is 17 residues. The CDR3 loop is CASGQDLGDIPDHEQYF. Here the CDR3 DNA reads TGCGCCAGCGGCCAAGATTTGGGGGACATCCCCGACCACGAGCAGTACTTC.

This clonotype has a count of ten or more. The chain couples TRBV28 to TRBJ1-1; 9 positions match TRBD1. The CDR3 length is 15 residues. The V gene end was trimmed by 9 bases and the J gene end by 3 bases; junction bases not matched to a gene: 11. The V gene's germline CDR1 is MDHEN and CDR2 SYDVKM. In DNA, the CDR3 is TGTGCCAGTAGGGCCCCGGACAGGGGAGACACTGAAGCTTTCTTT. Amino acids: CASRAPDRGDTEAFF.

The V and J genes are TRBV6-5 and TRBJ2-3; D is uncertain. The CDR3 is 16 residues long. V was cut by 6 bases and J by 2 bases, with 18 bases left in between. Germline V CDR1 and CDR2: MNHEY, SVGAGI. In DNA form, the CDR3 reads TGTGCCAGCAGCACTCTGGGGTCGTCCTTCACAGATACGCAGTATTTT. It translates to CASSTLGSSFTDTQYF.

This chain joins TRBV28 and TRBJ2-2; D gene uncertain. The CDR3 has 17 residues. The germline V gene encodes CDR1 MDHEN and CDR2 SYDVKM. Deletions cut 4 bases from V and 0 bases from J, with 15 bases between. The DNA of the CDR3 is TGTGCCAGCAGTTCCGCGGCTCATCTGGCGAACACCGGGGAGCTGTTTTTT. This gives the protein CASSSAAHLANTGELFF.

This clonotype was seen ten or more times. The genes are TRBV25-1 and TRBJ1-6; D unresolved. This CDR3 has 13 residues. The germline gives CDR1 MGHDK, CDR2 SYGVNS. Trimming took 2 bases from V and 8 from J, leaving 7 bases between them. CDR3 bases: TGTGCCAGCAGTGAACAGGAGGATTCACCCCTCCACTTT. This sequence encodes CASSEQEDSPLHF.

This clonotype was observed many times. V usage is TRBV7-9 and J usage is TRBJ2-3, with 14 positions matching TRBD2. The V gene's germline CDR1 is SEHNR and CDR2 FQNEAQ (reference sequence). The CDR3 spans 18 residues. The V and J ends lost 4 bases and 1 base, in that order; junction bases with no gene match: 7. The CDR3 loop reads CASSSGTSGRLGTDTQYF. The CDR3 DNA reads TGTGCCAGCAGCTCCGGGACTAGCGGGAGACTTGGCACAGATACGCAGTATTTT.

This clonotype showed up just a few times. The chain has TRBV4-3 and TRBJ2-3, with D perhaps matching TRBD2 (6 bases). Germline V lookup: CDR1 LGHNA, CDR2 YSLEER. The CDR3 consists of 16 residues. Between the trimmed V and J ends, which lost 0 bases and 2 bases, there was a span of 12 bases. The CDR3 loop reads CASSQDYTGATDTQYF. CDR3 DNA: TGCGCCAGCAGCCAAGATTATACGGGAGCCACAGATACGCAGTATTTT.

This clonotype was counted many times. This chain links TRBV28 with TRBJ1-1, with D perhaps TRBD1 (5 bases). Per the germline V gene, CDR1 is MDHEN and CDR2 is SYDVKM. The CDR3 loop spans 14 amino acids. The V and J ends lost 0 bases and 7 bases respectively, with 12 bases between them. CDR3 in DNA: TGTGCCAGCAGTTTATGGAACGGCCAGGGTGAAGCTTTCTTT. Protein sequence: CASSLWNGQGEAFF.

This clonotype was counted many times. The V gene is TRBV29-1, the J gene TRBJ1-1; weak D call: TRBD1 (6 bases). The CDR3 loop spans 14 amino acids. Germline CDR1 SQVTM, CDR2 ANQGSEA. V lost 2 bases to trimming and J lost 7 bases, with 17 bases between them. CDR3 amino acids: CSVEPGRGQGEAFF. CDR3 bases: TGCAGCGTTGAACCCGGCCGGGGGCAGGGTGAAGCTTTCTTT.

This clonotype was seen ten or more times. This rearrangement joins TRBV6-2 or TRBV6-3 to TRBJ1-1; no definite D call. The CDR3 loop spans 14 amino acids. From germline, CDR1 is MNHEY and CDR2 SVGEGT. Between the trimmed V and J ends, which lost 1 base and 1 base, there was a span of 7 bases. CDR3 in DNA: TGTGCCAGCAGTTACTTTCTGGGGAACACTGAAGCTTTCTTT. Residues: CASSYFLGNTEAFF.

This clonotype occurred a few times. The J gene is TRBJ2-3, the V gene TRBV4-1; D unresolved. Trimming stripped 0 bases from V and 4 bases from J, with 11 bases between. From germline, CDR1 is MGHRA and CDR2 YSYEKL. The CDR3 has 15 amino acids. CDR3 nucleotide sequence: TGCGCCAGCAGCCAAGAGGTCCTTTCATCAGATACGCAGTATTTT. Its protein product is CASSQEVLSSDTQYF.

The chain joins TRBV9 to TRBJ2-6, with D uncertain. Germline CDR1 is SGDLS and CDR2 is YYNGEE. This CDR3 is 18 amino acids long. The V end was cut by 3 bases, the J end by 0 bases, with 16 bases between. The CDR3 spells CASSGFAGSDSGANVLTF. The DNA of the CDR3 is TGTGCCAGCAGCGGGTTCGCCGGGTCTGACTCTGGGGCCAACGTCCTGACTTTC.

About this clonotype itself: Since a much larger clone is just one base distant, this may be a read error. The chain has TRBV20-1 and TRBJ2-7; 8 bases are shared with TRBD1. Germline V gives CDR1 DFQATT, CDR2 SNEGSKA (reference sequence). The CDR3 covers 15 residues. Germline trimming cut 3 bases from V and 2 bases from J; bases unmatched to any gene: 9. CDR3 sequence (DNA): TGCAGTGCTAGCCGCCCTTCGACAGGGGCCTACGAGCAGTACTTC. Translating gives CSASRPSTGAYEQYF.

J is TRBJ2-5 and V is TRBV3-1; D call uncertain. The CDR3 spans 12 residues. Germline loops: CDR1 LGHDT, CDR2 YNNKEL (reference sequence). Trimming pared 0 bases from V and 5 bases from J, leaving 4 bases between. The CDR3 sequence: CASSQDIETQYF. CDR3 DNA: TGTGCCAGCAGCCAAGATATCGAGACCCAGTACTTC.

The rearrangement uses TRBV6-2 or TRBV6-3 and TRBJ2-3, with D hard to call. This CDR3 region has 12 residues. Germline-derived CDR1 and CDR2 are MNHEY and SVGEGT. The V end lost 8 bases, the J end lost 5 bases, and 11 bases lay between the germline ends. CDR3 nucleotides: TGTGCCAGCGGGTTGGGTCTAGATACGCAGTATTTT. It encodes CASGLGLDTQYF.

V and J are TRBV11-1 and TRBJ1-1; maybe TRBD1 (6 bases). The germline CDR1 and CDR2 sequences are SGHAT and FQDESV (reference sequence). The CDR3 sequence is 15 residues long. Trimming left V 5 bases short and J 3 bases short, with 16 bases between. The CDR3 sequence is CASSAYRAAHTEAFF. CDR3 nucleotides: TGTGCCAGCAGCGCCTACAGGGCGGCTCACACTGAAGCTTTCTTT.

This clonotype was detected many times. The chain is built from TRBV28 and TRBJ2-3; 7 bases agree with TRBD2. This CDR3 is 17 amino acids long. Looked up from germline, CDR1 is MDHEN and CDR2 is SYDVKM. V dropped 6 bases and J dropped 4; count of bases not matched to a gene: 16. CDR3 sequence (DNA): TGTGCCAGCAGATATACGGTGGGCGGGAGATGGTCAGATACGCAGTATTTT. Translation gives CASRYTVGGRWSDTQYF.

This sequence joins TRBV27 and TRBJ2-2, with TRBD2 matching over 10 bases. CDR3 length: 17 residues. The V and J ends lost 5 bases and 0 bases, in that order; junction bases with no gene match: 6. Germline loops: CDR1 MNHEY, CDR2 SMNVEV (reference sequence). The CDR3 DNA sequence: TGTGCCAGCAGTACAGGACTAGCGGTTCCGAACACCGGGGAGCTGTTTTTT. Its protein product is CASSTGLAVPNTGELFF.

In DNA, the CDR3 is TGTGCCAGCAGTTTATTATTGGGACAGGGGGTATCGGGAAACACCATATATTTT. This codes for CASSLLLGQGVSGNTIYF. The gene calls are TRBV28 and TRBJ1-3; 11 bases map to TRBD1. This CDR3 spans 18 amino acids. The germline V gene has CDR1 MDHEN and CDR2 SYDVKM. Trimming cost V 1 base and J 4 bases; bases outside gene matches: 9. Full variable domain (outside the CDR3, taken from reference TRBV28 and TRBJ1-3): DVKVTQSSRYLVKRTGEKVFLECVQDMDHENMFWYRQDPGLGLRLIYFSYDVKMKEKGDIPEGYSVSREKKERFSLILESASTNQTSMYLCASSLLLGQGVSGNTIYFGEGSWLTVV.